The 11 T cell receptor beta chains in this list originate from one sample, sequenced in a study of T cell responses to AZD1222 COVID-19 vaccine (dated by TCRdb to about 2021). The time point label on this specimen signifies: baseline before first vaccination. This specimen's treatment or condition label, interpreted: meningococcal conjugate vaccine given as trial control. The library came from the immunoSEQ multiplex PCR assay. Here the immuneACCESS table is served through TCRdb, limited to in-frame sequences with V and J called. Missing clones are a known gap in these copies; in checked studies unresolved V genes cover under half, and the rest lacks a known reason. Here the sample has about 120,000 clones; 80% to 90% occur a single time. Of the sample, roughly 4.3% is held by the ten largest clones. The specimen was peripheral blood, collected on day 0 of MenACWY control vaccination. These receptors were taken from an adult in good health.

This rearrangement joins TRBV28 to TRBJ2-1; D not resolved. Between the trimmed V and J ends, which lost 5 bases and 0 bases, there was a span of 8 bases. The CDR3 totals 14 residues. In germline, CDR1 is MDHEN, CDR2 SYDVKM. CDR3 nucleotide sequence: TGTGCCAGCAGTCTGGGAAGCTCCTACAATGAGCAGTTCTTC. Protein sequence: CASSLGSSYNEQFF.

The rearrangement joins TRBV28 to TRBJ1-3, with a tentative D call TRBD1 (5 bases). This CDR3 spans 16 amino acids. Looked up from germline, CDR1 is MDHEN and CDR2 is SYDVKM. Trimming removed 0 bases from V and 0 bases from J, with 9 bases in between. Written as DNA, the CDR3 is TGTGCCAGCAGTTTATGGGACACGGACTCTGGAAACACCATATATTTT. Its translation is CASSLWDTDSGNTIYF.

This clone was recorded at least ten times. The rearrangement links TRBV6-2 or TRBV6-3 to TRBJ2-7; D uncertain. The V end lost 4 bases, the J end lost 5 bases, and 6 bases lay between the germline ends. The germline V gene encodes CDR1 MNHEY and CDR2 SVGEGT. The length of the CDR3 is 11 residues. CDR3 sequence: CASSSGHEQYF. The CDR3 DNA is TGTGCCAGCAGTTCTGGCCACGAGCAGTACTTC.

The J gene is TRBJ1-1, the V gene TRBV3-1 (or the pseudogene TRBV3-2), with 7 bases matching TRBD1. With 5 bases clipped from V and 10 bases from J, the junction kept 13 bases outside the gene matches. This CDR3 has 14 residues. Germline V gene lookup returns CDR1 LGHDT and CDR2 YNNKEL (reference sequence). CDR3 DNA sequence: TGTGCCAGCAGCTTAGAAACAGGGGTTCTTGGAGCTTTCTTT. Translation gives CASSLETGVLGAFF.

The chain recombines TRBV6-2 or TRBV6-3 with TRBJ1-6; D remains unclear. Germline values: CDR1 MNHEY, CDR2 SVGEGT. Trimming cost V 3 bases and J 0 bases, with 15 bases left between them. The CDR3 is made up of 18 amino acids. The CDR3 coding sequence is TGTGCCAGCAGTTATCCGACGTCGGAAAGCTCCTATAATTCACCCCTCCACTTT. It specifies CASSYPTSESSYNSPLHF.

V usage is TRBV7-9 and J usage is TRBJ1-2; D call uncertain. CDR3 length: 15 amino acids. The germline V gene has CDR1 SEHNR and CDR2 FQNEAQ (reference sequence). Trimming took 4 bases from V and 4 from J, leaving 16 bases between them. CDR3 nucleotides: TGTGCCAGCAGCTCCCCGGGAGGGCAGCCCTATGGCTACACCTTC. The encoded protein is CASSSPGGQPYGYTF. The variable domain in full, completed from reference TRBV7-9 and TRBJ1-2, reads DTGVSQNPRHKITKRGQNVTFRCDPISEHNRLYWYRQTLGQGPEFLTYFQNEAQLEKSRLLSDRFSAERPKGSFSTLEIQRTEQGDSAMYLCASSSPGGQPYGYTFGSGTRLTVV.

This chain links TRBV10-2 with TRBJ1-5; TRBD1 matches at 9 bases. Germline V lookup: CDR1 WSHSY, CDR2 SAAADI. Trimming took 0 bases from V and 7 from J; bases not matched to a gene: 4. CDR3 length: 15 residues. This chain's CDR3 is CASSESDRGRQPQHF. The CDR3 DNA reads as TGCGCCAGCAGTGAGTCGGACAGGGGCAGACAGCCCCAGCATTTT.

The rearrangement joins TRBV29-1 to TRBJ2-3, with 8 positions matching TRBD1. V lost 3 bases to trimming and J lost 4 bases; unmatched junction nucleotides: 12. The CDR3 runs 16 residues. Germline assignment: CDR1 SQVTM and CDR2 ANQGSEA. The CDR3 here is CSVEELRTGPADTQYF. In DNA form, the CDR3 reads TGCAGCGTTGAGGAGTTGAGGACAGGGCCCGCAGATACGCAGTATTTT.

The chain's CDR3 is CASSPPGPDTDTQYF. The CDR3 nucleotides are TGTGCCAGCTCACCTCCGGGACCCGACACAGATACGCAGTATTTT. J is TRBJ2-3 and V is TRBV18; the D gene could be TRBD1 or TRBD2 (5 bases each). Germline loops: CDR1 KGHSH, CDR2 LQKENI. This CDR3 contains 15 residues. Deletions cut 3 bases from V and 2 bases from J, with 12 bases between.

The CDR3 coding sequence is TGTGCCTGGGTAAAAGGACGCCTCAGGGGGTACTATGGCTACACCTTC. Translated: CAWVKGRLRGYYGYTF. The chain is built from TRBV30 and TRBJ1-2; 7 nucleotides agree with TRBD1. There are 16 residues in the CDR3. Germline V CDR1 and CDR2: GTSNPN, SVGIG (reference sequence). After removal of 5 bases from V and 3 bases from J, the junction contained 15 bases not matched to a gene.

V gene TRBV5-1 combines with J gene TRBJ2-4; D unclear. V lost 0 bases and J 2 bases, leaving 9 bases between the germline ends. Looked up from germline, CDR1 is SGHRS and CDR2 is YFSETQ. The CDR3 totals 15 residues. CDR3: CASSLGLLSKNIQYF. CDR3 nucleotides: TGCGCCAGCAGCTTGGGCCTATTATCCAAAAACATTCAGTACTTC. Variable domain in full (rest from reference TRBV5-1 and TRBJ2-4): KAGVTQTPRYLIKTRGQQVTLSCSPISGHRSVSWYQQTPGQGLQFLFEYFSETQRNKGNFPGRFSGRQFSNSRSEMNVSTLELGDSALYLCASSLGLLSKNIQYFGAGTRLSVL.